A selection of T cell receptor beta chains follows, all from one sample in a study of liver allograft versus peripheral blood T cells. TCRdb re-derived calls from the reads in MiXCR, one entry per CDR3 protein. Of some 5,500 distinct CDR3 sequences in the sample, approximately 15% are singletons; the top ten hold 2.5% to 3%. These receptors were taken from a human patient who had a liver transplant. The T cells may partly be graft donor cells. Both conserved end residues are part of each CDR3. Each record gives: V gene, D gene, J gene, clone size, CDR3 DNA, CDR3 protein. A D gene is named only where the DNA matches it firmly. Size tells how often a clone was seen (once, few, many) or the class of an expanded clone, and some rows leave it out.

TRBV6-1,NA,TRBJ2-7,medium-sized,TGTGCCAGCAGTGGCGACTACGAGCAGTACTTC,CASSGDYEQYF
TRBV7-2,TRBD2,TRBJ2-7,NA,TGTGCCAGCACCCGTGGCTCTAGCGGTTCTGGGGAGCAGTACTTC,CASTRGSSGSGEQYF
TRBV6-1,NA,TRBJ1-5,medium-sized,TGTGCCAGCAGTGAAAGGAGGGTATGGGGCAATCAGCCCCAGCATTTT,CASSERRVWGNQPQHF
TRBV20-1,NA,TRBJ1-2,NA,TGCAGTGCTAGAGTGTTCACAAATAACTATGGCTACACCTTC,CSARVFTNNYGYTF
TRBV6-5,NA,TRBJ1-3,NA,TGTGCCAGCAGGCCGGGACACACGAGGGACACCACATATTTT,CASRPGHTRDTTYF
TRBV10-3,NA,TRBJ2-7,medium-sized,TGTGCCATCAGTGAGTCTGGGGAGAGGACTTACGAGCAGTACTTC,CAISESGERTYEQYF
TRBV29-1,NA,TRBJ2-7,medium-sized,TGCAGCGCATCCTTGCACTACGAGCAGTACTTC,CSASLHYEQYF
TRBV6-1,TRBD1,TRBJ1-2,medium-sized,TGTGCCAGCAACGACGGACAGGCAACCACCTTC,CASNDGQATTF
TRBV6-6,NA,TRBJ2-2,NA,TGTGCCAGCGTGCAACAGCGCCGCACCGGGGAGCTGTTTTTT,CASVQQRRTGELFF
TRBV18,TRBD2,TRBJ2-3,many,TGTGCCAGCTCACAACCCTCCACTAGCGATAGCACAGATACGCAGTATTTT,CASSQPSTSDSTDTQYF
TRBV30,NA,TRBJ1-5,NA,TGTGCCTGGAGTATGGGAACTTTCAATCAGCCCCAGCATTTT,CAWSMGTFNQPQHF
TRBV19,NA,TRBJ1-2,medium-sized,TGTGCCAGTAGGCAGGGAGGGTATGGCTACACCTTC,CASRQGGYGYTF
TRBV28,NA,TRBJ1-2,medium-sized,TGTGCCAGCAGTTCATCCAGTTATTCTAACTATGGCTACACCTTC,CASSSSSYSNYGYTF
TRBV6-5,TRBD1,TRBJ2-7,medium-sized,TGTGCCAGCAGTTACAGCCACAGGGGGAACTACGAGCAGTACTTC,CASSYSHRGNYEQYF
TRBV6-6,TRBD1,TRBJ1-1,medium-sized,TGTGCCAGCAGTTACTACGGACAGGTAAAAGCTTTCTTT,CASSYYGQVKAFF
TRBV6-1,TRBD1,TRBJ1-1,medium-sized,TGTGCCAGCAGAATCGACAGGGGGCTTACTGAAGCTTTCTTT,CASRIDRGLTEAFF
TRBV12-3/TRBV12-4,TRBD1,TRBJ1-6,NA,TGTGCCAGTTCCGGGACAGGGGCCTCACCCCTCCACTTT,CASSGTGASPLHF
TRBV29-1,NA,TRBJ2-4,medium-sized,TGCAGCGTTTCAGACAGGGAGGGGTCCAAAAACATTCAGTACTTC,CSVSDREGSKNIQYF
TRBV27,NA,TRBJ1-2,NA,TGTGCCAGCAGTGTTACAGCTTTAGGAGGCTACACCTTC,CASSVTALGGYTF
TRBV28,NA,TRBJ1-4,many,TGTGCCAGCAGTGTCGACCGACCGGGGGAAAAACTGTTTTTT,CASSVDRPGEKLFF
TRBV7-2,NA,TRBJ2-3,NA,TGTGCCAGCGCGCCGGCCGGTGGCACAGATACGCAGTATTTT,CASAPAGGTDTQYF
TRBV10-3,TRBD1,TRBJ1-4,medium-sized,TGTGCCATCAGTGATGGACAGGTTAATGAAAAACTGTTTTTT,CAISDGQVNEKLFF
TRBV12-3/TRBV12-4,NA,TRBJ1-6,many,TGTGCCAGCAGTTTTGGTACAGGTGGTCATTCACCCCTCCACTTT,CASSFGTGGHSPLHF
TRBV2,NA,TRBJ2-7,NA,TGTGCCAGCAGCCCCCACGGGAGCGGGTACGAGCAGTACTTC,CASSPHGSGYEQYF
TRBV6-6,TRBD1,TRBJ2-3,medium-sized,TGTGCCAGCAGCCCCCCGGACAGGGGAACAGATACGCAGTATTTT,CASSPPDRGTDTQYF
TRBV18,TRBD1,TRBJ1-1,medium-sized,TGTGCCAGTATGGGGGGACAGGGCATATCTAGGACTGAAGCTTTCTTT,CASMGGQGISRTEAFF
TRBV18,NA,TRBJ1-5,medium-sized,TGTGCCAGCTCCTCAATGGTTAATAGCAATCAGCCCCAGCATTTT,CASSSMVNSNQPQHF
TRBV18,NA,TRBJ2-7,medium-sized,TGTGCCAGCTCCCCCAGCACCTACGAGCAGTACTTC,CASSPSTYEQYF
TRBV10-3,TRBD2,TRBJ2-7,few,TGTGCCATCAGTGAGGCAGGGACTAGTTTTGACGAGCAGTACTTC,CAISEAGTSFDEQYF
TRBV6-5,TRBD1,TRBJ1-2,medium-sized,TGTGCCAGCAGAGAAAAGGGGGCCGGCTACACCTTC,CASREKGAGYTF
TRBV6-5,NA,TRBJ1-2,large,TGTGCCAGCACCCCTGACGGGGGGAGGGCCTATGGCTACACCTTC,CASTPDGGRAYGYTF
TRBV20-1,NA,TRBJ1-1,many,TGCAGTGCTAGAGACGTGAAGGGGGACATGAACACTGAAGCTTTCTTT,CSARDVKGDMNTEAFF